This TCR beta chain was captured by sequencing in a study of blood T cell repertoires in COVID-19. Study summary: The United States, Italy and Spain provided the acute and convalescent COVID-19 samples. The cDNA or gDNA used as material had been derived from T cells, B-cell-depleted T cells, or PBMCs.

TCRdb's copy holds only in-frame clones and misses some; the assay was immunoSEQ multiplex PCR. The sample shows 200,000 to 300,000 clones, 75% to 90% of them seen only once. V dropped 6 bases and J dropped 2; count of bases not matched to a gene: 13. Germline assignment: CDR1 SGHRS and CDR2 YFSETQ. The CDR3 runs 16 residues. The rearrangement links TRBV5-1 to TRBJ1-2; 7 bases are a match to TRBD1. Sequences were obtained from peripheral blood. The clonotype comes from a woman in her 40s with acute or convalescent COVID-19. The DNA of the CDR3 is TGCGCCAGCACCCCGGGAGGGGGCGGGACAAACTATGGCTACACCTTC. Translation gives CASTPGGGGTNYGYTF.